A few counts support the clone carrying this T cell receptor beta chain. TCRdb analysed the 5' RACE reads with MiXCR anew, one entry per CDR3 protein. The sample has 45,000 to 55,000 distinct CDR3 sequences, more than 20% seen once. Germline CDR1 DFQATT, CDR2 SNEGSKA (reference sequence). V was shortened by 3 bases and J by 6 bases, with 11 bases between the two germline ends. This CDR3 has 13 residues. V usage is TRBV20-1 and J usage is TRBJ2-2, with D unresolved. Input material: tumor-infiltrating naive CD4+ T cells sorted from the breast tumor. Subset given: naive CD4+ T cells, CD4+CD45RA+CD25-. This clonotype was sampled from a female donor with breast cancer. In DNA form, the CDR3 reads TGCAGTGCTAGTCCCCCAAGGGCCGGGGAGCTGTTTTTT. It codes for CSASPPRAGELFF.